What follows are 23 T cell receptor beta chains derived from one specimen sequenced in a study of response to subunit inactivated influenza vaccine. TCRdb ran MiXCR on the RT-PCR reads and lists one entry per CDR3 protein. This table has a few hundred thousand distinct CDR3 sequences, approximately 7.8% appearing once. The sample here was PBMCs from blood, taken 23 to 25 months after vaccination. The receptor set was obtained from a man aged 45 to 75 who received an inactivated influenza vaccine.

This clonotype was seen a few times. The rearrangement links TRBV12-3 or TRBV12-4 to TRBJ1-1; no clear D. CDR3 length: 15 amino acids. V dropped 5 bases and J dropped 1 base, with 14 bases sitting between them. CDR3 nucleotide sequence: TGTGCCAGCAGTCGAAGACTGACGGGGAACACTGAAGCTTTCTTT. Its translation is CASSRRLTGNTEAFF.

This clonotype was recorded many times. This chain joins TRBV29-1 and TRBJ2-1; D remains ambiguous. Per the germline V gene, CDR1 is SQVTM and CDR2 is ANQGSEA. This CDR3 spans 8 amino acids. Trimming removed 7 bases from V and 8 bases from J, with 3 bases in between. The CDR3 loop reads CSADEQFF. In nucleotides, the CDR3 is TGCAGCGCGGATGAGCAGTTCTTC.

This clonotype was counted between two and nine times. This chain connects TRBV19 to TRBJ2-1; 9 bases line up with TRBD2. V lost 2 bases, J lost 7 bases, and 9 bases stayed unmatched. This CDR3 region has 16 residues. Germline values: CDR1 LNHDA, CDR2 SQIVND (reference sequence). The CDR3 nucleotides read TGTGCCAGTAGTATATTACATAGCGGGAGTGTTAATGAGCAGTTCTTC. Amino acid sequence: CASSILHSGSVNEQFF.

The sample holds many counts of this clonotype. J is TRBJ2-6 and V is TRBV29-1; perhaps TRBD2 as D (5 bases). Germline lookup yields CDR1 SQVTM and CDR2 ANQGSEA. The V and J ends lost 4 bases and 3 bases respectively, with 7 bases between them. The CDR3 covers 13 residues. This CDR3 reads CSVARDGANVLTF. In DNA, the CDR3 is TGCAGCGTTGCTCGGGATGGGGCCAACGTCCTGACTTTC. Full variable domain (remainder filled in from reference TRBV29-1 and TRBJ2-6): SAVISQKPSRDICQRGTSLTIQCQVDSQVTMMFWYRQQPGQSLTLIATANQGSEATYESGFVIDKFPISRPNLTFSTLTVSNMSPEDSSIYLCSVARDGANVLTFGAGSRLTVL.

This clonotype was picked up many times. The chain combines TRBV5-1 with TRBJ2-4, with 8 nucleotides matching TRBD1. This CDR3 is built from 13 residues. Germline V gives CDR1 SGHRS, CDR2 YFSETQ. The junction had 4 bases not matched to a gene; V was cut back by 5 bases and J by 6 bases. Here the CDR3 DNA reads TGCGCCAGCAGGCCTGGACAGGGAAACATTCAGTACTTC. It encodes CASRPGQGNIQYF.

This clonotype was counted at least ten times. V and J are TRBV4-3 and TRBJ1-6; tentatively, D is TRBD1 (6 bases). Germline CDR1 and CDR2: LGHNA and YSLEER. V was cut by 0 bases and J by 10 bases, with 10 bases left in between. This CDR3 has 14 residues. The CDR3, as DNA: TGCGCCAGCAGCCAAGAGGGGGGGCGGTCACCCCTCCACTTT. Translating gives CASSQEGGRSPLHF.

This clonotype was counted at least ten times. The rearrangement joins TRBV10-3 to TRBJ2-7, with 7 bases that match TRBD2. The CDR3 sequence is 17 residues long. Looked up from germline, CDR1 is ENHRY and CDR2 is SYGVKD. V dropped 6 bases and J dropped 0; count of bases not matched to a gene: 14. The CDR3 DNA reads as TGTGCCATCAGCCAATCTCTAGCGGAACTTAGCTCCTACGAGCAGTACTTC. This gives the protein CAISQSLAELSSYEQYF.

The chain carries TRBV6-2 or TRBV6-3 and TRBJ2-7; no definite D call. CDR1 and CDR2 (germline): MNHEY, SVGEGT. The CDR3 totals 13 residues. V was cut by 2 bases and J by 7 bases, with 12 bases left in between. CDR3: CASSYPNVREQYF. The CDR3 DNA sequence: TGTGCCAGCAGTTACCCAAATGTGAGGGAGCAGTACTTC.

This clonotype was counted ten times or more. The rearrangement joins TRBV4-3 to TRBJ2-7, with 10 bases matching TRBD2. V was pared by 1 base and J by 2 bases, with 11 bases of the junction left unmatched. Germline loops: CDR1 LGHNA, CDR2 YSLEER. The CDR3 sequence is 18 residues long. The CDR3 reads CASSQGTPTSGVAYEQYF. In DNA, the CDR3 is TGCGCCAGCAGCCAAGGGACACCTACTAGCGGGGTCGCCTACGAGCAGTACTTC.

J is TRBJ2-1 and V is TRBV11-2; no reliable D call. V was shortened by 5 bases and J by 7 bases, with 9 bases between the two germline ends. This CDR3 comprises 12 residues. Germline V lookup: CDR1 SGHAT, CDR2 FQNNGV. CDR3 DNA sequence: TGTGCCAGCAGCGCCTCTATTAATGAGCAGTTCTTC. This sequence encodes CASSASINEQFF.

This clonotype has a handful of counts. This sequence joins TRBV10-3 and TRBJ2-5; 13 bases agree with TRBD2. This CDR3 is 15 amino acids long. V lost 6 bases and J lost 2; bases outside the gene matches: 3. Looked up from germline, CDR1 is ENHRY and CDR2 is SYGVKD. In DNA form, the CDR3 reads TGTGCCATCAGAGGGACTAGCGGGACGCAAGAGACCCAGTACTTC. Translated, it gives CAIRGTSGTQETQYF.

This clonotype has ten or more counts. The CDR3 DNA sequence: TGCAGCGCTCGACGGGCAGATACGCAGTATTTT. Encoded protein: CSARRADTQYF. V usage is TRBV29-1 and J usage is TRBJ2-3; D is uncertain. Between the trimmed V and J ends, which lost 7 bases and 4 bases, there was a span of 9 bases. This CDR3 is built from 11 residues. Germline V CDR1 and CDR2: SQVTM, ANQGSEA.

Turning to this clonotype: A read error may account for a junction end that differs from germline. The V call is TRBV2, the J call TRBJ2-7, with no clear D. The CDR3 runs 14 residues. CDR1 is SNHLY and CDR2 is FYNNEI in the germline V gene. CDR3 coding DNA: TGTGCCAGCAGTCCCCGGACGGCCTCCTACAAGCAGTACTTC. It yields the protein CASSPRTASYKQYF.

The chain employs TRBV24-1 and TRBJ2-1, with a tentative D call TRBD2 (7 bases). CDR3 length equals 17 residues. V was clipped by 0 bases and J by 6 bases, with 17 bases between them. The germline CDR1 and CDR2 sequences are KGHDR and SFDVKD. In DNA, the CDR3 is TGTGCCACCAGTGATTTGGGGGGCGGGGGCGCGGTCAATGAGCAGTTCTTC. It yields the protein CATSDLGGGGAVNEQFF.

This chain uses TRBV2 with TRBJ1-2; 8 bases are a match to TRBD1. Trimming cost V 7 bases and J 7 bases; bases outside gene matches: 14. Germline V CDR1 and CDR2: SNHLY, FYNNEI. This CDR3 is 15 amino acids long. CDR3 region: CASTGGWPPGSGYTF. As DNA, the CDR3 is TGTGCCAGCACAGGGGGCTGGCCCCCAGGCTCTGGCTACACCTTC.

This clonotype was observed a few times. The V and J genes are TRBV10-1 and TRBJ2-1; TRBD1 might be the D (6 bases). Trimming shortened V by 4 bases and J by 0 bases, and 13 bases separated the two germline ends. The CDR3 has 16 amino acids. CDR1 and CDR2 (germline): WNHNN, SYGVQD (reference sequence). CDR3 bases: TGCGCCAGCAGTGCTTCAGGGGTTACCTCCTACAATGAGCAGTTCTTC. Translation gives CASSASGVTSYNEQFF.

The V call is TRBV5-6, the J call TRBJ2-1; 9 bases map to TRBD2. Unmatched junction bases numbered 6, after V lost 2 bases and J lost 3 bases. From germline, CDR1 is SGHDT and CDR2 YYEEEE. The CDR3 is made up of 16 amino acids. The CDR3 protein is CASSFSGGRDYNEQFF. The CDR3 nucleotides are TGTGCCAGCAGCTTCAGCGGGGGGCGGGACTACAATGAGCAGTTCTTC.

The V gene is TRBV28, the J gene TRBJ1-3; D perhaps matches TRBD1 (5 bases). This CDR3 is built from 16 residues. The V end was cut by 1 base, the J end by 0 bases, with 10 bases between. Germline V gene data show CDR1 as MDHEN and CDR2 as SYDVKM. This CDR3 is CASSLSTAVSGNTIYF. CDR3 in DNA: TGTGCCAGCAGTTTATCGACAGCCGTCTCTGGAAACACCATATATTTT.

This clonotype came up a few times. Germline is not matched at one junction end, which may reflect a read error. The rearrangement links TRBV5-6 to TRBJ2-2, with 9 bases that match TRBD1. Germline CDR1 and CDR2: SGHDT and YYEEEE. The CDR3 sequence is 16 residues long. CDR3 DNA: TGTGCCAGCAGTCCGCCACAGGGGGCGAAGACCGGGGAGCTGTTTTTT. Translated: CASSPPQGAKTGELFF.

This clonotype was counted only a few times. The CDR3 nucleotides read TGTGCCAGCAGCTTAGGAGGCGGAGAAGTACTAACAACTAATGAAAAACTGTTTTTT. It codes for CASSLGGGEVLTTNEKLFF. The chain joins TRBV7-6 to TRBJ1-4; D ambiguous. From germline, CDR1 is SGHVS and CDR2 FNYEAQ. Trimming left V 1 base short and J 0 bases short, with 18 bases between. CDR3 length equals 19 residues.

This clonotype was observed a few times. The rearrangement links TRBV20-1 to TRBJ2-4; D possibly matches TRBD1 or TRBD2 (5 bases each). The CDR3 is 13 amino acids. The germline CDR1 and CDR2 sequences are DFQATT and SNEGSKA (reference sequence). V shed 3 bases and J shed 4 bases, with 10 bases lying between them. The CDR3 DNA reads TGCAGTGCTAGTACGGGGCCGAAAAACATTCAGTACTTC. The encoded protein is CSASTGPKNIQYF.

This clonotype has more than one count but fewer than ten. The chain joins TRBV12-3 or TRBV12-4 to TRBJ2-5; TRBD2 agrees at 9 bases. This CDR3 comprises 14 residues. The V gene end was trimmed by 3 bases and the J gene end by 7 bases; junction bases not matched to a gene: 6. DNA for the CDR3: TGTGCCAGCAGTTTCGGCGGGGGGGAATGGACCCAGTACTTC. Protein product: CASSFGGGEWTQYF.

V is TRBV5-5 and J is TRBJ2-4; TRBD1 is a possible D gene (5 bases). The germline gives CDR1 SGHKS, CDR2 YYEKEE (reference sequence). The CDR3 runs 17 residues. The V and J ends lost 0 bases and 3 bases respectively, with 16 bases between them. The chain's CDR3 is CASSLGIGKRGKNIQYF. The CDR3 coding sequence is TGTGCCAGCAGCTTGGGAATTGGGAAAAGGGGCAAAAACATTCAGTACTTC.